The clone carrying this TCR beta chain is a singleton in its sample. Per the study methods: Reference gene primer amplification gave estimated nucleated cell counts. TCRdb keeps only in-frame clones here, not all; method: immunoSEQ multiplex PCR. That table is the source of V, J and clone size, and D and trimming were worked out from the DNA. The top ten clones hold more than 5% of a sample with around 200,000 clones, more than 80% of them seen once. This CDR3 is built from 14 residues. Germline assignment: CDR1 MNHEY and CDR2 SMNVEV (reference sequence). V dropped 11 bases and J dropped 4; count of bases not matched to a gene: 8. This entry belongs to a study of blood T cell repertoires in COVID-19. Clinical histories supplied by participants themselves formed the basis of cohort assignment. Each recovered donor of Cohort 3 presented with two negative PCRs, clearance, or symptom resolution.

The sequenced material came from PBMCs or T cells enriched from blood (not recorded which). This receptor was identified in a man between 40 and 49 years old who had recovered from COVID-19. This sequence joins TRBV27 and TRBJ2-1; 10 bases match TRBD1. CDR3 protein: CAVSRDRGYNEQFF. CDR3 sequence (DNA): TGTGCCGTCAGTCGGGACAGGGGATACAATGAGCAGTTCTTC.